These T cell receptor beta chains were read from a single sample in a study of T cells in Graves' hyperthyroidism and ophthalmopathy. TCRdb itself ran the multiplex PCR reads through MiXCR, one entry per CDR3 protein. The data contain almost 600,000 distinct CDR3 sequences, approximately 15% of them singletons. The sequencing input was blood. These receptors came from a woman aged 25 to 45 with Graves' hyperthyroidism that later progressed to Graves' ophthalmopathy. Both conserved end residues are part of each CDR3. Fields, in order: CDR3 DNA, CDR3 protein, D gene, V gene, J gene, clone size, CDR3 length. D genes are given only for firm matches. Not every row has a clone size; where given, it reads once, few, many or a size class.

DNA: TGTGCCAGCAGCGCAATCCAGACTAGCGGCACAGATACGCAGTATTTT
CDR3: CASSAIQTSGTDTQYF
D: TRBD2
V: TRBV3-1
J: TRBJ2-3
size: many
length: 16

DNA: TGTGCCATCAGCGGGGTGGAGACTGAAGCTTTCTTT
CDR3: CAISGVETEAFF
D: -
V: TRBV10-3
J: TRBJ1-1
size: many
length: 12

DNA: TGTGCCAGCAGTCCCTACAGGTTTCGAGGCAGAGATACGCAGTATTTT
CDR3: CASSPYRFRGRDTQYF
D: -
V: TRBV28
J: TRBJ2-3
size: -
length: 16

DNA: TGCAGTGCTAGAGATGGCCAGGGTGACAATGAGCAGTTCTTC
CDR3: CSARDGQGDNEQFF
D: -
V: TRBV20-1
J: TRBJ2-1
size: many
length: 14

DNA: TGTGCCAGCAGCCAAAACCACGGACTAAATGAGCAGTTCTTC
CDR3: CASSQNHGLNEQFF
D: -
V: TRBV7-3
J: TRBJ2-1
size: many
length: 14

DNA: TGTGCCAGCAGTTTAACGGCATCGAACTCTGGAAACACCATATATTTT
CDR3: CASSLTASNSGNTIYF
D: -
V: TRBV12-3/TRBV12-4
J: TRBJ1-3
size: many
length: 16

DNA: TGCGCCAGCATTCCAGGACTAGTGGGGGTCGGGGCCTACGAGCAGTACTTC
CDR3: CASIPGLVGVGAYEQYF
D: TRBD2
V: TRBV5-1
J: TRBJ2-7
size: many
length: 17

DNA: TGCAGTGCTAGAGAAGTGGGCATTTCGGGGCGGGCTGGGGCCAACGTCCTGACTTTC
CDR3: CSAREVGISGRAGANVLTF
D: -
V: TRBV20-1
J: TRBJ2-6
size: -
length: 19

DNA: TGTGCCAGCAGCTTGCTAGCGGCCAGCACAGATACGCAGTATTTT
CDR3: CASSLLAASTDTQYF
D: TRBD2
V: TRBV7-3
J: TRBJ2-3
size: many
length: 15

DNA: TGTGCCAGCAGCCAAGGGGTAGGGGGCCACGAGCAGTACTTC
CDR3: CASSQGVGGHEQYF
D: TRBD1
V: TRBV3-1
J: TRBJ2-7
size: -
length: 14

DNA: TGTGCCAGCAGCCCGGTACAGGATAACTATGGCTACACCTTC
CDR3: CASSPVQDNYGYTF
D: -
V: TRBV3-1
J: TRBJ1-2
size: many
length: 14

DNA: TGTGCCAGCACCTCGGACAGGGGAAGATCCCAGCATTTT
CDR3: CASTSDRGRSQHF
D: TRBD1
V: TRBV6-1
J: TRBJ1-5
size: few
length: 13

DNA: TGCGCCAGCAGCTCTTACTGGGAGGGCCCCAATGAGCAGTTCTTC
CDR3: CASSSYWEGPNEQFF
D: TRBD2
V: TRBV5-1
J: TRBJ2-1
size: -
length: 15

DNA: TGTGCCAGCAGCCTTCAGGGAGGGAGTAACTATGGCTACACCTTC
CDR3: CASSLQGGSNYGYTF
D: -
V: TRBV3-1
J: TRBJ1-2
size: few
length: 15

DNA: TGTGCCAGCAGCCAAGATAGAGCCCAGTACGAGCAGTACTTC
CDR3: CASSQDRAQYEQYF
D: -
V: TRBV14
J: TRBJ2-7
size: many
length: 14